A selection of T cell receptor beta chains follows, all from one sample in a study of T cells in Graves' hyperthyroidism and ophthalmopathy. TCRdb redid the calling of the multiplex PCR reads with MiXCR, one entry per CDR3 protein. The sample comprises hundreds of thousands of distinct CDR3 sequences, roughly an eighth of which are singletons, and around 9.2% rests with the top ten. Specimen: blood. Receptor source: a young woman with Graves' hyperthyroidism. CDR3s include the opening cysteine and the closing phenylalanine or tryptophan. D genes are given only for firm matches. The size field is filled for only some rows; it gives once, few, many or a size class.

j_call: TRBJ2-2
v_call: TRBV6-5
d_call: TRBD2
clone_size: -
cdr3_aa: CASSYSGGSQPTGELFF
cdr3_nt: TGTGCCAGCAGTTACTCCGGGGGGTCGCAACCCACCGGGGAGCTGTTTTTT

j_call: TRBJ1-1
v_call: TRBV20-1
d_call: -
clone_size: many
cdr3_aa: CSAREPGREAFF
cdr3_nt: TGCAGTGCTAGAGAACCGGGGCGGGAAGCTTTCTTT

j_call: TRBJ2-4
v_call: TRBV5-1
d_call: -
clone_size: many
cdr3_aa: CASQEGGGKNIQYF
cdr3_nt: TGCGCCAGCCAGGAGGGAGGGGGGAAAAACATTCAGTACTTC

j_call: TRBJ2-7
v_call: TRBV3-1
d_call: -
clone_size: many
cdr3_aa: CASSQGWAGQYF
cdr3_nt: TGTGCCAGCAGCCAAGGATGGGCGGGGCAATACTTC

j_call: TRBJ1-2
v_call: TRBV2
d_call: -
clone_size: many
cdr3_aa: CASRTALYGYTF
cdr3_nt: TGTGCCAGCAGGACAGCCCTCTATGGCTACACCTTC

j_call: TRBJ1-2
v_call: TRBV28
d_call: TRBD1
clone_size: many
cdr3_aa: CASSSSYRGYWEDPYGYTF
cdr3_nt: TGTGCCAGCAGTTCTTCATACAGGGGGTATTGGGAGGATCCCTATGGCTACACCTTC

j_call: TRBJ1-5
v_call: TRBV20-1
d_call: -
clone_size: many
cdr3_aa: CSARVVAGASNQPQHF
cdr3_nt: TGCAGTGCTAGAGTCGTTGCGGGGGCGAGCAATCAGCCCCAGCATTTT

j_call: TRBJ2-7
v_call: TRBV6-4
d_call: -
clone_size: -
cdr3_aa: CASMGRYTLKHEQYF
cdr3_nt: TGTGCCAGCATGGGCCGTTACACCCTTAAGCACGAGCAGTACTTC

j_call: TRBJ1-2
v_call: TRBV2
d_call: -
clone_size: many
cdr3_aa: CASRPGSRLNYGYTF
cdr3_nt: TGTGCCAGCAGACCAGGCAGCCGCCTGAACTATGGCTACACCTTC

j_call: TRBJ2-7
v_call: TRBV7-2
d_call: TRBD2
clone_size: many
cdr3_aa: CASSLLSSGSYEQYF
cdr3_nt: TGTGCCAGCAGCTTACTGAGTAGCGGGAGTTACGAGCAGTACTTC

j_call: TRBJ1-4
v_call: TRBV2
d_call: TRBD1
clone_size: many
cdr3_aa: CASSEEDRVKTTNEKLFF
cdr3_nt: TGTGCCAGCAGTGAAGAGGACAGGGTGAAGACAACTAATGAAAAACTGTTTTTT

j_call: TRBJ2-1
v_call: TRBV20-1
d_call: -
clone_size: -
cdr3_aa: CSARDPLGGGPFYNEQFF
cdr3_nt: TGCAGTGCTAGAGACCCCCTAGGGGGGGGGCCTTTCTACAATGAGCAGTTCTTC

j_call: TRBJ1-4
v_call: TRBV28
d_call: -
clone_size: many
cdr3_aa: CASSEGGEKLFF
cdr3_nt: TGTGCCAGCAGTGAGGGGGGGGAAAAACTGTTTTTT

j_call: TRBJ2-7
v_call: TRBV27
d_call: TRBD2
clone_size: many
cdr3_aa: CASSLKREHYEQYF
cdr3_nt: TGTGCCAGCAGTCTTAAGCGGGAGCATTACGAGCAGTACTTC

j_call: TRBJ1-4
v_call: TRBV2
d_call: -
clone_size: many
cdr3_aa: CASKRSGINEKLFF
cdr3_nt: TGTGCCAGCAAAAGGAGTGGTATTAATGAAAAACTGTTTTTT

j_call: TRBJ1-4
v_call: TRBV28
d_call: TRBD1
clone_size: many
cdr3_aa: CASSRQGEEKLFF
cdr3_nt: TGTGCCAGCAGTCGGCAGGGGGAGGAAAAACTGTTTTTT

j_call: TRBJ2-3
v_call: TRBV9
d_call: TRBD1
clone_size: many
cdr3_aa: CASSEGTGEADTQYF
cdr3_nt: TGTGCCAGCAGCGAGGGGACAGGGGAAGCAGATACGCAGTATTTT

j_call: TRBJ1-1
v_call: TRBV7-3
d_call: -
clone_size: many
cdr3_aa: CASSTGPEAFF
cdr3_nt: TGTGCCAGCAGCACGGGACCAGAAGCTTTCTTT

j_call: TRBJ2-2
v_call: TRBV15
d_call: -
clone_size: many
cdr3_aa: CATSSRLGLNTGELFF
cdr3_nt: TGTGCCACCAGCAGCCGCCTCGGACTAAACACCGGGGAGCTGTTTTTT

j_call: TRBJ2-1
v_call: TRBV12-3/TRBV12-4
d_call: TRBD2
clone_size: many
cdr3_aa: CATRAGVYNEQFF
cdr3_nt: TGTGCCACAAGAGCGGGAGTTTATAATGAGCAGTTCTTC

j_call: TRBJ1-2
v_call: TRBV30
d_call: -
clone_size: many
cdr3_aa: CAWNPGLEHYGYTF
cdr3_nt: TGTGCCTGGAATCCCGGTCTGGAGCACTATGGCTACACCTTC

j_call: TRBJ1-5
v_call: TRBV18
d_call: -
clone_size: many
cdr3_aa: CASSPGGGDQPQHF
cdr3_nt: TGTGCCAGCTCACCAGGGGGGGGGGATCAGCCCCAGCATTTT

j_call: TRBJ1-4
v_call: TRBV4-3
d_call: TRBD1
clone_size: few
cdr3_aa: CASSQEAGGEKLFF
cdr3_nt: TGCGCCAGCAGCCAAGAGGCAGGGGGAGAAAAACTGTTTTTT

j_call: TRBJ1-5
v_call: TRBV20-1
d_call: -
clone_size: few
cdr3_aa: CSAVTGLLRSNQPQHF
cdr3_nt: TGCAGTGCTGTTACAGGGTTACTCCGCAGCAATCAGCCCCAGCATTTT

j_call: TRBJ2-5
v_call: TRBV6-1
d_call: -
clone_size: -
cdr3_aa: CASSSPGNMETQYF
cdr3_nt: TGTGCCAGCAGTTCCCCAGGGAATATGGAGACCCAGTACTTC

j_call: TRBJ2-2
v_call: TRBV5-1
d_call: -
clone_size: many
cdr3_aa: CASSLSLTGELFF
cdr3_nt: TGCGCCAGCAGCTTATCCCTCACCGGGGAGCTGTTTTTT

j_call: TRBJ2-1
v_call: TRBV9
d_call: TRBD2
clone_size: few
cdr3_aa: CASSARLAGGNEQFF
cdr3_nt: TGTGCCAGCAGCGCCAGACTAGCGGGGGGAAATGAGCAGTTCTTC

j_call: TRBJ2-7
v_call: TRBV9
d_call: TRBD1
clone_size: few
cdr3_aa: CASSPWDSFSGQYF
cdr3_nt: TGTGCCAGCAGCCCATGGGACAGCTTTAGTGGGCAGTACTTC

j_call: TRBJ2-3
v_call: TRBV6-2/TRBV6-3
d_call: TRBD2
clone_size: many
cdr3_aa: CASRYHLSGGSSTDTQYF
cdr3_nt: TGTGCCAGCAGATACCACTTATCGGGGGGATCTAGCACAGATACGCAGTATTTT

j_call: TRBJ2-3
v_call: TRBV14
d_call: -
clone_size: many
cdr3_aa: CASSQVGGLSTDTQYF
cdr3_nt: TGTGCCAGCAGCCAAGTGGGGGGACTTTCCACAGATACGCAGTATTTT

j_call: TRBJ1-1
v_call: TRBV7-8
d_call: -
clone_size: few
cdr3_aa: CASSPQTGGVFAEAFF
cdr3_nt: TGTGCCAGCAGCCCTCAGACGGGGGGGGTTTTCGCTGAAGCTTTCTTT

j_call: TRBJ2-7
v_call: TRBV27
d_call: TRBD1
clone_size: many
cdr3_aa: CASSGTGGYEQYF
cdr3_nt: TGTGCCAGCAGTGGGACAGGGGGCTACGAGCAGTACTTC

j_call: TRBJ2-3
v_call: TRBV7-2
d_call: -
clone_size: -
cdr3_aa: CASSPYRVASTDTQYF
cdr3_nt: TGTGCCAGCAGCCCATACAGAGTCGCTAGCACAGATACGCAGTATTTT

j_call: TRBJ2-3
v_call: TRBV9
d_call: -
clone_size: -
cdr3_aa: CASSRLGGLTTDTQYF
cdr3_nt: TGTGCCAGCAGCCGACTCGGGGGACTCACCACAGATACGCAGTATTTT

j_call: TRBJ1-1
v_call: TRBV20-1
d_call: -
clone_size: many
cdr3_aa: CSARRGSSNTEAFF
cdr3_nt: TGCAGTGCTAGAAGGGGCAGCTCGAACACTGAAGCTTTCTTT

j_call: TRBJ1-5
v_call: TRBV20-1
d_call: -
clone_size: few
cdr3_aa: CSARDHRPNQPQHF
cdr3_nt: TGCAGTGCTAGAGATCACAGGCCCAATCAGCCCCAGCATTTT